Below are 9 T cell receptor beta chains sequenced from a single sample in a study of blood T cell repertoires in COVID-19. TCRdb's copy holds only in-frame clones and misses some; the assay was immunoSEQ multiplex PCR. The profile shows 290,000 or so clones, about 93% of them singletons. Sequencing was done on a sample of PBMCs or T cells enriched from blood (not recorded which). The source of these receptors is a woman aged 25-40 years who had recovered from COVID-19.

The chain has TRBV7-2 and TRBJ2-7; TRBD2 matches at 9 bases. The germline V gene has CDR1 SGHTA and CDR2 FQGNSA. The CDR3 is made up of 14 amino acids. The J segment lost 2 bases and the V segment lost 5 bases, leaving 4 bases of the junction unmatched. The CDR3 region is CASSPTSGAYEQYF. The CDR3 DNA follows: TGTGCCAGCAGCCCGACTAGCGGAGCCTACGAGCAGTACTTC.

This chain joins TRBV30 and TRBJ1-2; D call uncertain. This CDR3 is 11 amino acids long. From germline, CDR1 is GTSNPN and CDR2 SVGIG (reference sequence). V lost 1 base and J 5 bases, leaving 5 bases between the germline ends. CDR3 in amino acids: CAWSASYGYTF. In DNA form, the CDR3 reads TGTGCCTGGAGTGCCTCGTATGGCTACACCTTC.

The chain carries TRBV5-1 and TRBJ2-1, with a possible D match to TRBD2 (6 bases). The CDR3 has 14 residues. Looked up from germline, CDR1 is SGHRS and CDR2 is YFSETQ. V was pared by 0 bases and J by 8 bases, with 12 bases between. The DNA for the CDR3 is TGCGCCAGCAGCTTGGCGGGAGTAGCTGATGAGCAGTTCTTC. Translated: CASSLAGVADEQFF.

The chain links TRBV29-1 to TRBJ2-1; TRBD2 matches 7 bases. The CDR3 sequence is 14 residues long. CDR1 is SQVTM, CDR2 ANQGSEA, per germline. With V trimmed by 3 bases and J by 7 bases, 9 bases remained unmatched. The CDR3 region has the DNA TGCAGCGTTGAGTTGGGGGGGTTAACAAATGAGCAGTTCTTC. It codes for CSVELGGLTNEQFF.

This clone was observed once. The V gene is TRBV28, the J gene TRBJ2-7; tentatively, D is TRBD2 (6 bases). V was trimmed by 6 bases and J by 1 base, leaving 13 bases between them. Germline CDR1 MDHEN, CDR2 SYDVKM. The CDR3 covers 14 residues. The CDR3 spells CASSRVGLSYEQYF. The CDR3 DNA is TGTGCCAGCAGCCGGGTGGGACTTTCCTACGAGCAGTACTTC.

The J gene is TRBJ2-7, the V gene TRBV7-2; no clear D. The CDR3 has 16 amino acids. V was shortened by 5 bases and J by 2 bases, with 19 bases between the two germline ends. The germline CDR1 and CDR2 sequences are SGHTA and FQGNSA. The CDR3 reads CASSPNVRATPYEQYF. The DNA for the CDR3 is TGTGCCAGCAGCCCGAACGTCCGCGCCACCCCCTACGAGCAGTACTTC.

The rearrangement joins TRBV3-1 (or the pseudogene TRBV3-2) to TRBJ1-4, with a weak D call TRBD1 (6 bases). Germline V CDR1 and CDR2: LGHDT, YNNKEL (reference sequence). The CDR3 spans 16 residues. With 3 bases removed from V and 4 bases from J, the gap between germline ends came to 15 bases. The CDR3 bases are TGTGCCAGCAGCCAGCGACAGGTCGGGATTAATGAAAAACTGTTTTTT. Translating it yields CASSQRQVGINEKLFF.

J is TRBJ1-4 and V is TRBV10-1; D might be TRBD1 (5 bases). The CDR3 has 14 amino acids. CDR1 is WNHNN and CDR2 is SYGVQD in the germline V gene (reference sequence). Trimming cost V 4 bases and J 1 base, with 7 bases left between them. The CDR3 DNA follows: TGCGCCAGCAGTGCCGGGGGAACTAATGAAAAACTGTTTTTT. Protein: CASSAGGTNEKLFF.

The V and J genes are TRBV11-2 and TRBJ2-3; maybe TRBD1 (6 bases). CDR1 is SGHAT and CDR2 is FQNNGV in the germline V gene. The V end was cut by 5 bases, the J end by 6 bases, with 15 bases between. The CDR3 sequence is 14 residues long. As DNA, the CDR3 is TGTGCCAGCAGCCTGACCCCTAGGGGGGATACGCAGTATTTT. Translated: CASSLTPRGDTQYF.